Listed below are T cell receptor beta chains from one sample, sequenced in a study of blood T cell repertoires in COVID-19. Using immunoSEQ multiplex PCR, the repertoire was profiled, and TCRdb retains in-frame clones only, with some absent. The profile covers around 240,000 clones, with 84% appearing a single time and under 1.5% taken by the ten largest. Material: peripheral blood. The receptors originated from a middle-aged woman who had recovered from COVID-19. The CDR3 runs from the conserved cysteine through the conserved F or W. The order of the fields is clone size, V gene, J gene, D gene, CDR3 protein, CDR3 DNA. A D gene is named only where the DNA matches it firmly. For some rows the clone size is stated as once, few or many, or as a class when expanded; others skip it.

-	TRBV7-2	TRBJ2-4	TRBD2	CASSLSGEGIQYF	TGTGCCAGCAGCTTATCGGGGGAGGGCATTCAGTACTTC
-	TRBV6-5	TRBJ1-2	-	CASSYEGWGYGYTF	TGTGCCAGCAGTTACGAGGGTTGGGGCTATGGCTACACCTTC
-	TRBV7-9	TRBJ1-6	-	CASSPGGGQENSPLHF	TGTGCCAGCAGCCCCGGAGGTGGGCAGGAAAATTCACCCCTCCACTTT
-	TRBV10-3	TRBJ1-6	TRBD1	CAISVGQGHSPLHF	TGTGCCATCAGCGTAGGACAGGGGCATTCACCCCTCCACTTT
-	TRBV7-9	TRBJ1-6	TRBD1	CASSSSGGLSYNSPLHF	TGTGCCAGCAGCTCGTCAGGGGGCCTCTCCTATAATTCACCCCTCCACTTT
-	TRBV6-5	TRBJ1-6	-	CASRGAYSPLHF	TGTGCCAGCAGAGGGGCGTACTCACCCCTCCACTTT
-	TRBV10-3	TRBJ1-2	TRBD1	CAISESRGQDYGYTF	TGTGCCATCAGTGAGTCGCGTGGACAGGACTATGGCTACACCTTC
-	TRBV2	TRBJ1-6	-	CASVLSTLNNSPLHF	TGTGCCAGCGTGCTTAGCACTCTTAATAATTCACCCCTCCACTTT
few	TRBV6-5	TRBJ1-4	-	CASSPQGVGNEKLFF	TGTGCCAGCAGTCCCCAGGGTGTCGGGAATGAAAAACTGTTTTTT
-	TRBV6-5	TRBJ1-3	TRBD1	CASSQLQGANTIYF	TGTGCCAGCAGTCAACTACAGGGGGCCAACACCATATATTTT
-	TRBV2	TRBJ2-5	-	CASSEEYGGGETQYF	TGTGCCAGCAGTGAAGAGTATGGCGGCGGGGAGACCCAGTACTTC
-	TRBV2	TRBJ2-5	-	CASSWLPGTQYF	TGTGCCAGCAGTTGGCTGCCTGGGACCCAGTACTTC